The 19 T cell receptor beta chains given below trace back to one sample, sequenced in a study of CD8 T cells in ankylosing spondylitis. Study conclusions and caveats: A motif of several highly homologous TCR beta variants was seen as apparently characteristic of ankylosing spondylitis blood.

TCRdb used MiXCR to reprocess the 5' RACE reads, holding one entry per CDR3 protein. The sample contains 650,000 to 800,000 distinct CDR3 sequences, roughly 19% of which appear only once. Antigens for these TCRs are unknown. Sequenced: blood, either unsorted or a sorted T cell fraction (not recorded which). Receptors were obtained from a male donor with ankylosing spondylitis.

The chain uses TRBV20-1 and TRBJ2-1; 9 nucleotides line up with TRBD2. The CDR3 runs to 16 residues. Germline CDR1 reads DFQATT; CDR2 reads SNEGSKA (reference sequence). With V trimmed by 4 bases and J by 4 bases, 11 bases remained unmatched. The DNA for the CDR3 is TGCAGTGCTAAAGACTTTAGCGGGAGACCGTACAATGAGCAGTTCTTC. Its translation is CSAKDFSGRPYNEQFF.

This clonotype was seen more than once but under ten times. This rearrangement joins TRBV6-5 to TRBJ2-7, with 11 bases fitting TRBD2. Germline loops: CDR1 MNHEY, CDR2 SVGAGI. The junction had 11 bases not matched to a gene; V was cut back by 4 bases and J by 6 bases. This CDR3 spans 16 amino acids. Written as DNA, the CDR3 is TGTGCCAGCAGTTCGCGACTAGCGGGAAGGGTTGGCGAGCAGTACTTC. It encodes CASSSRLAGRVGEQYF.

This clonotype was seen at least ten times. The chain is built from TRBV10-3 and TRBJ1-4, with D unclear. Germline V gene data show CDR1 as ENHRY and CDR2 as SYGVKD. The ends were cut back, 7 bases at V and 7 bases at J, with 13 bases in the middle. This CDR3 has 13 residues. The CDR3 sequence: CAINSGSGEKLFF. The CDR3 DNA reads TGTGCCATCAATTCGGGTAGTGGTGAAAAACTGTTTTTT.

The chain is built from TRBV19 and TRBJ2-1; possibly TRBD1 for D (5 bases). Per germline, CDR1 LNHDA and CDR2 SQIVND (reference sequence). CDR3 size: 13 residues. V was cut by 3 bases and J by 4 bases, with 7 bases left in between. The CDR3 region has the DNA TGTGCCAGTAGTATCAAGGGGTACAATGAGCAGTTCTTC. Translated, it gives CASSIKGYNEQFF.

This clonotype was seen ten or more times. The V call is TRBV29-1, the J call TRBJ2-7, with TRBD2 matching over 10 bases. CDR1 and CDR2 from the germline V gene are SQVTM and ANQGSEA. Unmatched junction bases numbered 3, after V lost 5 bases and J lost 2 bases. This CDR3 contains 13 residues. This CDR3 reads CSVSSGGTYEQYF. The CDR3 DNA reads as TGCAGCGTTTCTAGCGGGGGAACCTACGAGCAGTACTTC.

This clonotype came up many times. The chain couples TRBV12-3 or TRBV12-4 to TRBJ2-5; D tentatively fits TRBD1 or TRBD2 (5 bases each). Trimming cost V 3 bases and J 4 bases, with 18 bases left between them. The CDR3 runs to 16 residues. CDR3 coding DNA: TGTGCCAGCAGTTTGGGCCGGGACCAGTTTTTAGAGACCCAGTACTTC. Translating gives CASSLGRDQFLETQYF.

In its sample, this clonotype was seen a few times. This chain links TRBV11-2 with TRBJ2-1; possible D gene TRBD2, 7 bases. V was pared by 6 bases and J by 4 bases, with 13 bases between. This CDR3 region has 14 residues. Germline V gives CDR1 SGHAT, CDR2 FQNNGV. CDR3 amino acids: CASSGAGAYNEQFF. The CDR3, as DNA: TGTGCCAGCAGTGGCGCGGGGGCTTACAATGAGCAGTTCTTC.

This clonotype has only a few counts. The rearrangement links TRBV20-1 to TRBJ2-7; 7 bases align to TRBD2. Germline-derived CDR1 and CDR2 are DFQATT and SNEGSKA (reference sequence). V gave up 6 bases and J gave up 4 bases; unmatched junction bases: 6. This CDR3 comprises 12 residues. DNA for the CDR3: TGCAGTGCCCACCGGGGGGAATACGAGCAGTACTTC. The encoded protein is CSAHRGEYEQYF.

The chain links TRBV5-1 to TRBJ1-6; 7 bases fit TRBD1. Trimming at V came to 0 bases and at J to 5 bases, leaving 8 bases not matched to a gene. The CDR3 loop spans 17 amino acids. Per germline, CDR1 SGHRS and CDR2 YFSETQ. CDR3 region: CASSLVRGPDNNSPLHF. The CDR3, as DNA: TGCGCCAGCAGCTTGGTGAGGGGGCCCGACAATAATTCACCCCTCCACTTT.

This clonotype has a count of ten or more. This sequence joins TRBV4-2 and TRBJ2-5, with TRBD1 matching over 9 bases. Per the germline V gene, CDR1 is LGHNA and CDR2 is YNFKEQ. Germline trimming cut 3 bases from V and 4 bases from J; bases unmatched to any gene: 3. There are 14 residues in the CDR3. CDR3 coding DNA: TGTGCCAGCAGCCAGGGGACAGGGAGAGAGACCCAGTACTTC. Its protein is CASSQGTGRETQYF.

As DNA, the CDR3 is TGCAGCACCCAACCAGAGGGTTGCGAGCAGTACTTC. This sequence encodes CSTQPEGCEQYF. This rearrangement joins TRBV20-1 to TRBJ2-7, with D tentatively TRBD2 (5 bases). This CDR3 is built from 12 residues. Germline V CDR1 and CDR2: DFQATT, SNEGSKA (reference sequence).

This clonotype has ten or more counts. The chain links TRBV5-1 to TRBJ1-1; D is unresolved. CDR1 and CDR2 (germline): SGHRS, YFSETQ. V was trimmed by 0 bases and J by 0 bases, leaving 6 bases between them. CDR3 length equals 14 residues. In nucleotides, the CDR3 is TGCGCCAGCAGCTTGGGGACCTTGAACACTGAAGCTTTCTTT. This codes for CASSLGTLNTEAFF.

This chain joins TRBV27 and TRBJ2-7, with 7 bases fitting TRBD1. V shed 2 bases, J shed 3 bases, and the junction held 4 bases outside the gene matches. Germline V gene sequence: CDR1 MNHEY, CDR2 SMNVEV (reference sequence). The CDR3 spans 14 residues. CDR3 nucleotides: TGTGCCAGCAGTTTAAGGGGACAGCGCTACGAGCAGTACTTC. It specifies CASSLRGQRYEQYF.

The CDR3 coding sequence is TGTGCCAGCAGTGAAAGACTAGCGGGGGGGTGGGACAATGAGCAGTTCTTC. This gives the protein CASSERLAGGWDNEQFF. This rearrangement joins TRBV25-1 to TRBJ2-1; TRBD2 agrees at 14 bases. The CDR3 has 17 residues. V shed 2 bases, J shed 5 bases, and the junction held 5 bases outside the gene matches. Germline lookup yields CDR1 MGHDK and CDR2 SYGVNS.

The J gene is TRBJ2-2, the V gene TRBV4-2; 13 bases are shared with TRBD2. J lost 6 bases, V lost 0 bases, and 4 bases had no gene match. The CDR3 is 17 residues long. Germline lookup yields CDR1 LGHNA and CDR2 YNFKEQ. DNA of the CDR3: TGTGCCAGCAGCCAAGAAGTGGGACTAGCGGGGCCCGGGGAGCTGTTTTTT. It yields the protein CASSQEVGLAGPGELFF.

This clonotype was counted between two and nine times. V is TRBV20-1 and J is TRBJ1-6; 10 bases map to TRBD1. The CDR3 runs 16 residues. J was trimmed by 10 bases and V by 4 bases; bases with no gene match: 13. In germline, CDR1 is DFQATT, CDR2 SNEGSKA (reference sequence). The CDR3 DNA follows: TGCAGTGCTACGCCTTCCTCCGGGACAGGGGAATCACCCCTCCACTTT. This encodes CSATPSSGTGESPLHF.

The chain joins TRBV20-1 to TRBJ2-7; the match to TRBD2 covers 9 bases. The CDR3 has 15 residues. V gave up 0 bases and J gave up 0 bases; unmatched junction bases: 3. Germline CDR1 reads DFQATT; CDR2 reads SNEGSKA (reference sequence). This CDR3 is CSARDLAGASYEQYF. The CDR3 bases are TGCAGTGCTAGAGATTTAGCGGGGGCCTCCTACGAGCAGTACTTC.

This clonotype was seen a few times. The chain has TRBV7-3 and TRBJ2-3; 11 bases align to TRBD2. Germline CDR1 SGHTA, CDR2 FQGTGA. This CDR3 contains 14 residues. V gave up 5 bases and J gave up 4 bases; unmatched junction bases: 2. CDR3 in amino acids: CASSISGGADTQYF. Here the CDR3 DNA reads TGTGCCAGCAGCATTAGCGGGGGGGCAGATACGCAGTATTTT.

This clonotype showed up just a few times. The chain links TRBV29-1 to TRBJ1-3; the D is unclear. The germline gives CDR1 SQVTM, CDR2 ANQGSEA. The CDR3 is made up of 12 amino acids. Deletions cut 4 bases from V and 0 bases from J, with 4 bases between. This CDR3 reads CSVAVSGNTIYF. Written as DNA, the CDR3 is TGCAGCGTTGCCGTCTCTGGAAACACCATATATTTT.